Below are 21 T cell receptor beta chains sequenced from a single sample in a study of T cells in Graves' hyperthyroidism and ophthalmopathy. Amplified TCR beta CDR3 regions derived from RNA transcripts. First-round RT-PCR of the TCR CDR3 relied on the HTBI primer set. TCRdb re-called the multiplex PCR reads with MiXCR, one entry per CDR3 protein. Of roughly 380,000 distinct CDR3 sequences in the sample, 13% were seen once. The sample was blood. All receptors come from a young man with Graves' hyperthyroidism that later progressed to Graves' ophthalmopathy.

This clonotype has a count of ten or more. This chain links TRBV29-1 with TRBJ2-3; D possibly corresponds to TRBD1 (5 bases). Trimming took 7 bases from V and 0 from J, leaving 8 bases between them. CDR1 SQVTM and CDR2 ANQGSEA come from the germline V gene. The CDR3 extends over 12 amino acids. CDR3 nucleotide sequence: TGCAGCGGCCGACAGAGCACAGATACGCAGTATTTT. Translating it yields CSGRQSTDTQYF.

The chain has TRBV11-3 and TRBJ2-7; the match to TRBD1 covers 8 bases. The V gene end was trimmed by 3 bases and the J gene end by 5 bases; junction bases not matched to a gene: 3. CDR3 length: 13 residues. Germline loops: CDR1 SGHNT, CDR2 YENEEA. CDR3 residues: CASSFDRGDEQYF. In nucleotides, the CDR3 is TGTGCCAGCAGCTTCGACAGGGGTGACGAGCAGTACTTC.

The chain recombines TRBV5-1 with TRBJ2-3, with TRBD2 matching over 8 bases. CDR1 is SGHRS, CDR2 YFSETQ, per germline. Trimming cost V 1 base and J 4 bases; bases outside gene matches: 8. The CDR3 has 16 amino acids. CDR3: CASSLTTSDISDTQYF. The DNA of the CDR3 is TGCGCCAGCAGCTTGACGACTAGCGATATTTCAGATACGCAGTATTTT.

This clonotype was recorded many times. The chain employs TRBV28 and TRBJ2-5; 8 bases are shared with TRBD2. CDR1 is MDHEN, CDR2 SYDVKM, per germline. V lost 2 bases to trimming and J lost 4 bases; unmatched junction nucleotides: 3. The CDR3 is 14 amino acids. The DNA for the CDR3 is TGTGCCAGCAGTTTAACCGGGGGGGGAGAGACCCAGTACTTC. Its protein is CASSLTGGGETQYF.

Of note for this clonotype: Possible read error: a much larger clone is one base away. V is TRBV20-1 and J is TRBJ2-7, with TRBD2 matching over 10 bases. Trimming cost V 0 bases and J 3 bases; bases outside gene matches: 8. The V gene's germline CDR1 is DFQATT and CDR2 SNEGSKA (reference sequence). This CDR3 has 16 amino acids. In nucleotides, the CDR3 is TGCAGTGCTAGAGATCGTCGCCTAGCGGGGGTCTACGAGCAGTACTTC. This sequence encodes CSARDRRLAGVYEQYF.

At least ten counts were recorded for this clonotype. The chain carries TRBV27 and TRBJ2-1; 7 bases fit TRBD2. Germline values: CDR1 MNHEY, CDR2 SMNVEV (reference sequence). This CDR3 has 13 residues. Unmatched junction bases numbered 3, after V lost 6 bases and J lost 4 bases. The CDR3 nucleotides are TGTGCCAGCAGCGGACTAGGGTACAATGAGCAGTTCTTC. Translating gives CASSGLGYNEQFF.

This clonotype was recorded many times. The CDR3 DNA reads as TGCGCCAGCAGCCAATGGGACAGTGTCTCCCGCGAGCAGTACTTC. Protein: CASSQWDSVSREQYF. The chain employs TRBV4-1 and TRBJ2-7, with TRBD1 matching 7 bases. The trim removed 2 bases at V and 6 bases at J, leaving 10 bases unmatched. Germline CDR1 reads MGHRA; CDR2 reads YSYEKL. The CDR3 length is 15 residues.

This chain joins TRBV20-1 and TRBJ2-1; the match to TRBD2 covers 8 bases. The CDR3 sequence is 10 residues long. The J segment lost 13 bases and the V segment lost 7 bases, leaving 6 bases of the junction unmatched. Germline CDR1 and CDR2: DFQATT and SNEGSKA (reference sequence). The CDR3 spells CSVTRGGQFF. Here the CDR3 DNA reads TGCAGTGTGACTCGGGGGGGCCAGTTCTTC.

This chain joins TRBV4-1 and TRBJ2-5, with D possibly being TRBD2 (7 bases). The CDR3 length is 17 residues. Trimming removed 4 bases at V and 4 bases at J, with 22 bases between. CDR1 is MGHRA, CDR2 YSYEKL, per germline. The CDR3 DNA sequence: TGCGCCAGCAGCCCCATGTCGAGGGGGGGTTCACGAGAGACCCAGTACTTC. It encodes CASSPMSRGGSRETQYF.

The chain couples TRBV20-1 to TRBJ2-5, with 7 bases identical to TRBD1. The junction had 3 bases not matched to a gene; V was cut back by 1 base and J by 1 base. This CDR3 is 14 amino acids long. CDR1 is DFQATT and CDR2 is SNEGSKA in the germline V gene (reference sequence). The CDR3 spells CSARGRQGQETQYF. CDR3 in DNA: TGCAGTGCTAGAGGCCGACAGGGCCAAGAGACCCAGTACTTC.

This clonotype was seen a few times. The genes are TRBV12-3 or TRBV12-4 and TRBJ1-5; 7 bases match TRBD1. The V and J ends lost 3 bases and 6 bases, in that order; junction bases with no gene match: 11. The CDR3 consists of 16 residues. CDR3 protein: CASSFGAGGAIQPQHF. In DNA form, the CDR3 reads TGTGCCAGCAGTTTTGGGGCAGGGGGAGCCATTCAGCCCCAGCATTTT.

The J gene is TRBJ2-7, the V gene TRBV7-9; D remains unclear. CDR3 size: 14 residues. The V end was cut by 2 bases, the J end by 0 bases, with 8 bases between. Germline V gives CDR1 SEHNR, CDR2 FQNEAQ (reference sequence). This CDR3 reads CASSLNSLSYEQYF. The CDR3 bases are TGTGCCAGCAGCTTAAACAGCCTCTCCTACGAGCAGTACTTC. Filled out from reference TRBV7-9 and TRBJ2-7, the complete variable domain reads DTGVSQNPRHKITKRGQNVTFRCDPISEHNRLYWYRQTLGQGPEFLTYFQNEAQLEKSRLLSDRFSAERPKGSFSTLEIQRTEQGDSAMYLCASSLNSLSYEQYFGPGTRLTVT.

This chain links TRBV20-1 with TRBJ1-6, with D possibly matching TRBD1 (6 bases). This CDR3 comprises 17 residues. V was cut by 7 bases and J by 0 bases, with 19 bases left in between. Germline V gives CDR1 DFQATT, CDR2 SNEGSKA (reference sequence). The CDR3 DNA follows: TGCAGTGTAAAAGCCGGGACATCAAGCTCCTATAATTCACCCCTCCACTTT. It codes for CSVKAGTSSSYNSPLHF.

There are a few counts of this clonotype. This chain joins TRBV5-1 and TRBJ2-7, with D possibly being TRBD1 or TRBD2 (6 bases each). The CDR3 spans 14 residues. Between the trimmed V and J ends, which lost 4 bases and 3 bases, there was a span of 14 bases. The V gene's germline CDR1 is SGHRS and CDR2 YFSETQ. The CDR3 nucleotides are TGCGCCAGCAGCCCGGGGGCGCCTCGCTACGAGCAGTACTTC. Amino acid sequence: CASSPGAPRYEQYF.

This clonotype was detected ten times or more. The rearrangement links TRBV6-5 to TRBJ2-2, with 8 bases fitting TRBD2. CDR3 length: 16 residues. V gave up 2 bases and J gave up 2 bases; unmatched junction bases: 4. Germline V lookup: CDR1 MNHEY, CDR2 SVGAGI. The DNA of the CDR3 is TGTGCCAGCAGTTACGGGGGACTAGAAAACACCGGGGAGCTGTTTTTT. Encoded protein: CASSYGGLENTGELFF.

Comments on this clonotype: Mismatch with germline at one junction end may stem from a read error. CDR3 in amino acids: CSGQGGRLNTGAFF. CDR3 nucleotide sequence: TGCAGCGGCCAGGGGGGACGGTTGAACACTGGAGCTTTCTTT. The chain has TRBV29-1 and TRBJ1-1; 7 bases are a match to TRBD1. Per germline, CDR1 SQVTM and CDR2 ANQGSEA. This CDR3 spans 14 amino acids.

This clonotype was observed at least ten times. V and J are TRBV2 and TRBJ1-2; the match to TRBD1 covers 10 bases. This CDR3 is 14 amino acids long. Per germline, CDR1 SNHLY and CDR2 FYNNEI. With 7 bases clipped from V and 7 bases from J, the junction kept 9 bases outside the gene matches. CDR3 sequence reads: CASTTGQGKSGYTF. The DNA of the CDR3 is TGTGCCAGCACTACGGGACAGGGGAAATCTGGCTACACCTTC.

This clonotype has a handful of counts. The chain combines TRBV12-3 or TRBV12-4 with TRBJ2-3; 7 bases line up with TRBD2. V dropped 1 base and J dropped 2; count of bases not matched to a gene: 6. This CDR3 has 16 amino acids. The chain's CDR3 is CASSLEAGRVTDTQYF. As DNA, the CDR3 is TGTGCCAGCAGTTTAGAAGCGGGGAGGGTCACAGATACGCAGTATTTT.

The genes are TRBV7-3 and TRBJ2-7; perhaps TRBD1 as D (6 bases). CDR3 size: 13 residues. From germline, CDR1 is SGHTA and CDR2 FQGTGA. V lost 3 bases and J lost 3, with 9 bases in between. The CDR3 DNA reads TGTGCCAGCAGCTTCGGACAGTACTACGAGCAGTACTTC. Protein sequence: CASSFGQYYEQYF.

The gene calls are TRBV14 and TRBJ1-2; D is possibly TRBD1 (6 bases). Germline CDR1 and CDR2: SGHDN and FVKESK. The CDR3 is 15 amino acids. V was clipped by 0 bases and J by 7 bases, with 15 bases between them. The CDR3 DNA is TGTGCCAGCAGCCAAGATATTACAGGGTATGGTGGCTACACCTTC. Residues: CASSQDITGYGGYTF. The full variable domain, its missing parts supplied by reference TRBV14 and TRBJ1-2, is EAGVTQFPSHSVIEKGQTVTLRCDPISGHDNLYWYRRVMGKEIKFLLHFVKESKQDESGMPNNRFLAERTGGTYSTLKVQPAELEDSGVYFCASSQDITGYGGYTFGSGTRLTVV.

The J gene is TRBJ1-6, the V gene TRBV20-1; D possibly corresponds to TRBD1 (5 bases). This CDR3 is built from 12 residues. Trimming took 0 bases from V and 14 from J, leaving 11 bases between them. Germline CDR1 DFQATT, CDR2 SNEGSKA (reference sequence). CDR3 DNA: TGCAGTGCTAGAGATAGGGGAAGGACCCTCCACTTT. Amino acid sequence: CSARDRGRTLHF.